These 6 T cell receptor beta chains originate from one sample sequenced in a study of shared clonotypes between healthy human individuals. TCRdb's table, derived via immunoSEQ multiplex PCR, lists solely in-frame clones and lacks some. The sample holds about 320,000 clones, roughly 84% seen once. The sample taken for sequencing was memory CD8+ T cells sorted from blood. Subset: CD45RO+ cells pooled with CCR7-negative TemRA cells. All receptors come from a young man in good health.

The chain uses TRBV19 and TRBJ2-2; unclear D gene. CDR3 length equals 12 residues. V dropped 5 bases and J dropped 13 bases, with 14 bases sitting between them. The germline gives CDR1 LNHDA, CDR2 SQIVND (reference sequence). The CDR3 DNA sequence: TGTGCCAGTAGTTATGCACTAACCGGGCTGTTTTTT. It encodes CASSYALTGLFF.

The J gene is TRBJ1-5, the V gene TRBV7-9; 8 nucleotides line up with TRBD1. V shed 6 bases, J shed 6 bases, and the junction held 13 bases outside the gene matches. The CDR3 is made up of 16 amino acids. Germline V gene lookup returns CDR1 SEHNR and CDR2 FQNEAQ (reference sequence). The chain's CDR3 is CASSHQGAPFGQPQHF. CDR3 DNA: TGTGCCAGCAGTCATCAGGGGGCACCATTCGGTCAGCCCCAGCATTTT.

This clone was observed many times. The chain couples TRBV4-1 to TRBJ1-1, with D perhaps matching TRBD1 (6 bases). The V gene lost 6 bases and the J gene lost 0 bases, with 26 bases spanning the gap. Looked up from germline, CDR1 is MGHRA and CDR2 is YSYEKL. This CDR3 is 19 amino acids long. The chain's CDR3 is CASRPIRDNAKGVNTEAFF. CDR3 sequence (DNA): TGCGCCAGCAGACCGATAAGGGACAACGCCAAGGGGGTGAACACTGAAGCTTTCTTT.

The rearrangement joins TRBV10-3 to TRBJ2-7; 7 bases align to TRBD1. V was pared by 2 bases and J by 0 bases, with 4 bases of the junction left unmatched. CDR1 ENHRY and CDR2 SYGVKD come from the germline V gene. There are 15 residues in the CDR3. The CDR3 DNA sequence: TGTGCCATCAGTGAGCCGGGACAGAGCTCCTACGAGCAGTACTTC. It translates to CAISEPGQSSYEQYF.

This clone was seen a few times. Distinct nucleotide sequences in the sample also encode this CDR3. This sequence joins TRBV6-5 and TRBJ2-3, with a tentative D call TRBD2 (6 bases). In germline, CDR1 is MNHEY, CDR2 SVGAGI. The length of the CDR3 is 14 residues. Trimming left V 2 bases short and J 4 bases short, with 10 bases between. The CDR3 loop is CASSYVGGADTQYF. The CDR3 DNA reads TGTGCCAGCAGTTACGTCGGCGGGGCAGATACGCAGTATTTT.

There are a few counts of this clone. J is TRBJ1-1 and V is TRBV19; tentatively, D is TRBD1 (6 bases). In germline, CDR1 is LNHDA, CDR2 SQIVND (reference sequence). The CDR3 contains 11 residues. The ends were cut back, 10 bases at V and 4 bases at J, with 10 bases in the middle. The CDR3 nucleotides are TGTGCCACTACAGGGAGCACTGAAGCTTTCTTT. Residues: CATTGSTEAFF.